A selection of T cell receptor beta chains follows, all from one sample in a study of blood T cell repertoires in COVID-19. Method: immunoSEQ multiplex PCR; TCRdb's copy keeps in-frame clones and lacks some. The sample records around 97,000 clones, about 80% being singletons. The material sequenced was peripheral blood. The source is a man aged 65 to 85 with acute or convalescent COVID-19. CDR3s include the opening cysteine and the closing phenylalanine or tryptophan.

V: TRBV7-2
CDR3: CASSSEQGAYGYTF

V: TRBV5-5
CDR3: CASSLVTPYEAFF

V: TRBV3-1/TRBV3-2
CDR3: CASSPQEPYEQYF

V: TRBV7-9
CDR3: CASSLEHSGSSPLHF

V: TRBV7-2
CDR3: CASSPPVGQSQYF

V: TRBV30
CDR3: CAWKGGNSNQPQHF

V: TRBV11-2
CDR3: CASSLGLANEQFF

V: TRBV15
CDR3: CATSSDSRRTNEQFF

V: TRBV18
CDR3: CASSPPNRGPHNEQFF

V: TRBV28
CDR3: CASISTGGKVGYTF

V: TRBV30
CDR3: CAWSMRGNEQFF

V: TRBV6-1
CDR3: CASSEKDRSSNQPQHF

V: TRBV5-1
CDR3: CASSSIYTGTANTGELFF

V: TRBV2
CDR3: CASMETETGELFF

V: TRBV7-2
CDR3: CASSGSGTGGNEQFF

V: TRBV28
CDR3: CATQRGGFDGYTF